Below are 26 T cell receptor beta chains sequenced from a single sample in a study of blood T cell repertoires in COVID-19. TCRdb keeps only in-frame clones here, not all; method: immunoSEQ multiplex PCR. Altogether 200,000 to 300,000 clones are present, approximately 86% being singletons, with the ten largest covering roughly 5%. The sample comprised peripheral blood. Receptors originate from a woman aged 55-70 years with COVID-19, enrolled during active disease.

J is TRBJ2-2 and V is TRBV30; TRBD1 agrees at 8 bases. This CDR3 spans 15 amino acids. Unmatched junction bases numbered 12, after V lost 5 bases and J lost 7 bases. Germline V gene data show CDR1 as GTSNPN and CDR2 as SVGIG (reference sequence). The CDR3 DNA follows: TGTGCCTGGGCCTCTCCGGACAGGGCCGGCGGGGAGCTGTTTTTT. Its protein is CAWASPDRAGGELFF.

The chain links TRBV19 to TRBJ2-5; TRBD2 aligns across 13 bases. Trimming cost V 4 bases and J 5 bases; bases outside gene matches: 7. CDR3 length: 16 amino acids. CDR1 is LNHDA, CDR2 SQIVND, per germline (reference sequence). In DNA form, the CDR3 reads TGTGCCAGTAGTACCGGGACTAGCGGGGCCGGGGAGACCCAGTACTTC. It is translated as CASSTGTSGAGETQYF.

This rearrangement joins TRBV11-2 to TRBJ2-1; D call uncertain. Trimming stripped 5 bases from V and 5 bases from J, with 4 bases between. Germline values: CDR1 SGHAT, CDR2 FQNNGV. The CDR3 covers 11 residues. This chain's CDR3 is CASSLNNEQFF. The CDR3 coding sequence is TGTGCCAGCAGCCTAAACAATGAGCAGTTCTTC. Together with reference TRBV11-2 and TRBJ2-1, the CDR3 gives the full variable domain: EAGVAQSPRYKIIEKRQSVAFWCNPISGHATLYWYQQILGQGPKLLIQFQNNGVVDDSQLPKDRFSAERLKGVDSTLKIQPAKLEDSAVYLCASSLNNEQFFGPGTRLTVL.

The gene calls are TRBV9 and TRBJ2-1; 8 nucleotides line up with TRBD1. From germline, CDR1 is SGDLS and CDR2 YYNGEE. CDR3 size: 17 residues. V shed 4 bases and J 1 base; nucleotides not matched to a gene: 10. Written as DNA, the CDR3 is TGTGCCAGCAGCTTATACCACAGGGGGTCGTCCTACAATGAGCAGTTCTTC. It translates to CASSLYHRGSSYNEQFF. Using reference TRBV9 and TRBJ2-1 for the parts outside the CDR3, the full variable domain is DSGVTQTPKHLITATGQRVTLRCSPRSGDLSVYWYQQSLDQGLQFLIQYYNGEERAKGNILERFSAQQFPDLHSELNLSSLELGDSALYFCASSLYHRGSSYNEQFFGPGTRLTVL.

The table lists this clone with a few counts. The V and J genes are TRBV10-2 and TRBJ2-3, with D hard to call. The CDR3 totals 13 residues. Germline V gene sequence: CDR1 WSHSY, CDR2 SAAADI. Trimming took off 2 bases at V and 0 bases at J, with 3 bases between the two ends. The DNA of the CDR3 is TGCGCCAGCAGTGAGGAGAGCACAGATACGCAGTATTTT. It yields the protein CASSEESTDTQYF.

The chain recombines TRBV5-1 with TRBJ2-3; 10 bases align to TRBD2. The CDR3 totals 16 residues. V lost 0 bases to trimming and J lost 1 base; unmatched junction nucleotides: 2. The germline V gene encodes CDR1 SGHRS and CDR2 YFSETQ. The CDR3 here is CASSLVSGRRTDTQYF. CDR3 nucleotides: TGCGCCAGCAGCTTGGTTAGCGGGAGGCGCACAGATACGCAGTATTTT.

The chain is built from TRBV6-5 and TRBJ2-7; tentative D call: TRBD2 (5 bases). Trimming took off 4 bases at V and 3 bases at J, with 13 bases between the two ends. Germline CDR1 reads MNHEY; CDR2 reads SVGAGI. The CDR3 spans 14 residues. This CDR3 reads CASSSRRAGYEQYF. The CDR3 nucleotides are TGTGCCAGCAGTTCCCGCCGCGCGGGCTACGAGCAGTACTTC.

This chain connects TRBV3-1 (or the pseudogene TRBV3-2) to TRBJ2-3, with 12 positions matching TRBD2. CDR1 and CDR2 from the germline V gene are LGHDT and YNNKEL (reference sequence). V shed 4 bases, J shed 4 bases, and the junction held 3 bases outside the gene matches. This CDR3 has 15 amino acids. For the CDR3, the DNA is TGTGCCAGCAGCCGAGGACTAGCGGGACCAGATACGCAGTATTTT. The encoded protein is CASSRGLAGPDTQYF.

The rearrangement uses TRBV28 and TRBJ1-5; 9 nucleotides match TRBD1. The CDR3 extends over 15 amino acids. Per germline, CDR1 MDHEN and CDR2 SYDVKM. V shed 6 bases, J shed 1 base, and the junction held 4 bases outside the gene matches. The CDR3 nucleotides are TGTGCCAGCAGCACAGGGGGCCTAAGCAATCAGCCCCAGCATTTT. It encodes CASSTGGLSNQPQHF.

This chain joins TRBV7-9 and TRBJ2-1; D perhaps matches TRBD1 (6 bases). Trimming shortened V by 5 bases and J by 7 bases, and 15 bases separated the two germline ends. The CDR3 length is 14 residues. Germline assignment: CDR1 SEHNR and CDR2 FQNEAQ (reference sequence). The CDR3 region is CASSHLGGGNEQFF. CDR3 in DNA: TGTGCCAGCAGCCACCTAGGGGGTGGGAATGAGCAGTTCTTC.

V usage is TRBV19 and J usage is TRBJ2-1, with TRBD2 matching 10 bases. The CDR3 has 15 residues. Germline V CDR1 and CDR2: LNHDA, SQIVND (reference sequence). Trimming removed 3 bases from V and 6 bases from J; junction bases left unmatched: 5. The CDR3 is CASSMLSSGSNEQFF. The CDR3 bases are TGTGCCAGTAGTATGCTCTCTAGCGGGAGCAATGAGCAGTTCTTC.

The sample holds many counts of this clone. The V and J genes are TRBV5-6 and TRBJ2-7; 7 bases fit TRBD2. Germline CDR1 SGHDT, CDR2 YYEEEE. The CDR3 is made up of 14 amino acids. V dropped 3 bases and J dropped 0; count of bases not matched to a gene: 3. The CDR3 bases are TGTGCCAGCAGCTCGGGGGGATACTCCTACGAGCAGTACTTC. Protein product: CASSSGGYSYEQYF.

The rearrangement joins TRBV4-1 to TRBJ2-7; 7 bases are shared with TRBD2. Germline V lookup: CDR1 MGHRA, CDR2 YSYEKL. There are 20 residues in the CDR3. J was trimmed by 5 bases and V by 0 bases; bases with no gene match: 22. The CDR3 DNA is TGCGCCAGCAGCCAAGACCACACTTTTATCAGACTAGCTTCCGTTCACGAGCAGTACTTC. Protein product: CASSQDHTFIRLASVHEQYF.

V and J are TRBV7-9 and TRBJ1-4, with TRBD1 matching 9 bases. This CDR3 has 14 residues. Germline loops: CDR1 SEHNR, CDR2 FQNEAQ (reference sequence). V trimming: 5 bases; J trimming: 5 bases; junction bases outside the gene matches: 3. In DNA form, the CDR3 reads TGTGCCAGCAGCCGTGGGACAGGGAATGAAAAACTGTTTTTT. Its translation: CASSRGTGNEKLFF. Together with reference TRBV7-9 and TRBJ1-4, the CDR3 gives the full variable domain: DTGVSQNPRHKITKRGQNVTFRCDPISEHNRLYWYRQTLGQGPEFLTYFQNEAQLEKSRLLSDRFSAERPKGSFSTLEIQRTEQGDSAMYLCASSRGTGNEKLFFGSGTQLSVL.

This sequence joins TRBV5-4 and TRBJ1-4; 7 bases match TRBD1. This CDR3 comprises 17 residues. The trim removed 3 bases at V and 2 bases at J, leaving 10 bases unmatched. CDR1 and CDR2 from the germline V gene are SGHNT and YYREEE (reference sequence). CDR3 nucleotide sequence: TGTGCCAGCAGCTCTCCCAGGGGGGTAGGCACTAATGAAAAACTGTTTTTT. This translates into CASSSPRGVGTNEKLFF.

The chain joins TRBV6-5 to TRBJ1-1; TRBD1 matches at 12 bases. Germline lookup yields CDR1 MNHEY and CDR2 SVGAGI. The CDR3 length is 15 residues. Trimming at V came to 7 bases and at J to 4 bases, leaving 7 bases not matched to a gene. CDR3: CASTRDRGPVTEAFF. The DNA of the CDR3 is TGTGCCAGCACTCGGGACAGGGGGCCGGTCACTGAAGCTTTCTTT.

The rearrangement uses TRBV7-8 and TRBJ2-4; 14 nucleotides align to TRBD2. From germline, CDR1 is SGHVS and CDR2 FQNEAQ. V trimming: 4 bases; J trimming: 5 bases; junction bases outside the gene matches: 16. The CDR3 is 20 amino acids. The CDR3 reads CASSSARPGLAGDTQNIQYF. CDR3 DNA: TGTGCCAGCAGCTCAGCCCGACCGGGACTAGCGGGAGATACTCAAAACATTCAGTACTTC.

The V and J genes are TRBV27 and TRBJ2-7; 7 bases match TRBD2. V lost 2 bases to trimming and J lost 7 bases; unmatched junction nucleotides: 11. The germline gives CDR1 MNHEY, CDR2 SMNVEV (reference sequence). CDR3 length: 15 residues. CDR3 region: CASSLRAGTGGEQYF. The CDR3 DNA reads as TGTGCCAGCAGTTTAAGAGCGGGAACGGGGGGTGAGCAGTACTTC.

CDR3 DNA sequence: TGTGCCAGCAGCCCAAGAGGAGGGCAGCCCCAGCATTTT. It codes for CASSPRGGQPQHF. The rearrangement uses TRBV9 and TRBJ1-5; D is undetermined. The V gene's germline CDR1 is SGDLS and CDR2 YYNGEE. The ends were cut back, 4 bases at V and 7 bases at J, with 12 bases in the middle. The CDR3 loop spans 13 amino acids. The whole variable domain, remainder taken from reference TRBV9 and TRBJ1-5, is DSGVTQTPKHLITATGQRVTLRCSPRSGDLSVYWYQQSLDQGLQFLIQYYNGEERAKGNILERFSAQQFPDLHSELNLSSLELGDSALYFCASSPRGGQPQHFGDGTRLSIL.

V is TRBV21-1 and J is TRBJ2-1; whether TRBD2, the table's D call, matches the DNA was not checked. TRBV21-1 is designated a pseudogene. The CDR3 length is 12 residues. CDR3 in amino acids: CASSRVHNEQFF. In DNA, the CDR3 is TGTGCCAGCAGCCGAGTACACAATGAGCAGTTCTTC.

The chain couples TRBV7-9 to TRBJ1-1; D is undetermined. Per germline, CDR1 SEHNR and CDR2 FQNEAQ (reference sequence). V was shortened by 1 base and J by 4 bases, with 10 bases between the two germline ends. This CDR3 spans 14 amino acids. The CDR3 nucleotides are TGTGCCAGCAGCTTAGGCGCGGGCCCCACTGAAGCTTTCTTT. This codes for CASSLGAGPTEAFF.

The chain combines TRBV7-9 with TRBJ2-3; D is ambiguous. V lost 1 base and J 4 bases, leaving 3 bases between the germline ends. Germline CDR1 and CDR2: SEHNR and FQNEAQ (reference sequence). The CDR3 is 12 amino acids. DNA of the CDR3: TGTGCCAGCAGCTTAGTAGCAGATACGCAGTATTTT. This encodes CASSLVADTQYF.

The rearrangement links TRBV11-2 to TRBJ2-7; D uncertain. There are 15 residues in the CDR3. Per germline, CDR1 SGHAT and CDR2 FQNNGV. The V end was cut by 1 base, the J end by 2 bases, with 12 bases between. For the CDR3, the DNA is TGTGCCAGCAGCTTAGCGCAGGTTCCCCCCTACGAGCAGTACTTC. Residues: CASSLAQVPPYEQYF. The whole variable domain, filled in from reference TRBV11-2 and TRBJ2-7, reads EAGVAQSPRYKIIEKRQSVAFWCNPISGHATLYWYQQILGQGPKLLIQFQNNGVVDDSQLPKDRFSAERLKGVDSTLKIQPAKLEDSAVYLCASSLAQVPPYEQYFGPGTRLTVT.

V is TRBV9 and J is TRBJ2-7; tentative D call: TRBD1 (5 bases). Deletions cut 4 bases from V and 3 bases from J, with 17 bases between. This CDR3 contains 15 residues. Germline V gene sequence: CDR1 SGDLS, CDR2 YYNGEE. The CDR3 DNA reads TGTGCCAGCAGCCCCGGGCATGGGGCTAGCTACGAGCAGTACTTC. Its translation: CASSPGHGASYEQYF.

This clone was detected once. The genes are TRBV9 and TRBJ2-2; possible D gene TRBD2, 7 bases. The CDR3 totals 15 residues. The ends were cut back, 4 bases at V and 3 bases at J, with 13 bases in the middle. Germline CDR1 SGDLS, CDR2 YYNGEE. CDR3 amino acids: CASSPGGRDTGELFF. CDR3 nucleotides: TGTGCCAGCAGCCCGGGGGGCAGGGACACCGGGGAGCTGTTTTTT. The complete variable domain, with remaining parts taken from reference TRBV9 and TRBJ2-2, reads DSGVTQTPKHLITATGQRVTLRCSPRSGDLSVYWYQQSLDQGLQFLIQYYNGEERAKGNILERFSAQQFPDLHSELNLSSLELGDSALYFCASSPGGRDTGELFFGEGSRLTVL.

The V and J genes are TRBV6-1 and TRBJ1-6, with D possibly TRBD1 on 5 matching bases. Per the germline V gene, CDR1 is MNHNS and CDR2 is SASEGT. This CDR3 has 17 residues. V lost 3 bases, J lost 6 bases, and 18 bases lay in between. The CDR3 DNA sequence: TGTGCCAGCAGTGACAGGGCCGGTGGGCTTGGTAATTCACCCCTCCACTTT. Amino acid sequence: CASSDRAGGLGNSPLHF.